This T cell receptor beta chain comes out of a study of T cell changes during pregnancy in multiple sclerosis. This CDR3 is 13 amino acids long. CDR1 SGHRS and CDR2 YFSETQ come from the germline V gene. V trimming: 0 bases; J trimming: 6 bases; junction bases outside the gene matches: 2. The protocol was immunoSEQ multiplex PCR, while the TCRdb copy is restricted to in-frame clones and leaves out a portion. Found here are fewer than 40,000 clones, about 91% of them singletons; the top ten hold around 10%. This clone was observed once. The sample consisted of CD8+ T cells from peripheral blood mononuclear cells, taken after pregnancy. This sequence was found in a female donor with multiple sclerosis, enrolled in a pregnancy study. The chain carries TRBV5-1 and TRBJ1-2, with 7 bases matching TRBD1. The CDR3 spells CASSLGGGDGYTF. The CDR3 region has the DNA TGCGCCAGCAGCTTGGGAGGGGGCGATGGCTACACCTTC.